These T cell receptor beta chains were read from a single sample in a study of T-cell reconstitution after alpha-beta-depleted transplantation in children. TCRdb fed the PCR reads into MiXCR, producing one record per CDR3 protein. The sample contains more than 450,000 distinct CDR3 sequences, about 18% of which appear only once. This specimen was PBMCs from the stem cell graft donor, taken from the stem cell graft. These receptors all come from a human donor who donated a stem cell graft to a child with acute lymphoblastic leukemia. Each CDR3 is given with its conserved first and last residue. The D gene is left open where the match is weak. Clone size is stated in some rows and not others, as once, few, many or a class when expanded.

v_call	d_call	clone_size	j_call	cdr3_aa	cdr3_nt
TRBV10-3	NA	few	TRBJ2-5	CAISESSLVLRETQYF	TGTGCCATCAGTGAGTCATCTCTAGTACTGAGGGAGACCCAGTACTTC
TRBV9	NA	few	TRBJ1-2	CASSVGPGYGYTF	TGTGCCAGCAGCGTGGGACCGGGCTATGGCTACACCTTC
TRBV12-3/TRBV12-4	NA	few	TRBJ2-4	CASSFGTAGVAKNIQYF	TGTGCCAGCAGTTTCGGGACAGCGGGAGTAGCCAAAAACATTCAGTACTTC
TRBV11-2	NA	NA	TRBJ2-4	CASSNAERLGIQYF	TGTGCCAGCAGTAACGCGGAGAGGCTCGGCATTCAGTACTTC
TRBV27	TRBD1	NA	TRBJ2-7	CASSLLTSPGQGLKEQYF	TGTGCCAGCAGCCTACTAACCTCCCCGGGACAGGGTTTGAAAGAGCAGTACTTC
TRBV27	NA	NA	TRBJ2-1	CASSSNLLPSRKAFGNEQFF	TGTGCCAGCAGTTCGAACTTACTACCCTCCAGAAAGGCGTTTGGTAATGAGCAGTTCTTC
TRBV7-8	NA	NA	TRBJ2-7	CASSLRFGQVEYEQYF	TGTGCCAGCAGCTTAAGGTTCGGCCAGGTTGAGTACGAGCAGTACTTC
TRBV7-9	TRBD1	NA	TRBJ2-4	CASTDRARSNIQYF	TGTGCCAGCACCGACAGGGCGAGATCGAACATTCAGTACTTC
TRBV9	TRBD2	NA	TRBJ2-7	CASSTGGPYEQYF	TGTGCCAGCAGCACGGGAGGGCCCTACGAGCAGTACTTC
TRBV19	NA	NA	TRBJ2-1	CASSMVGNEQFF	TGTGCCAGTAGTATGGTAGGCAATGAGCAGTTCTTC
TRBV29-1	NA	NA	TRBJ1-5	CSAGRDGGSNQPQHF	TGCAGCGCCGGACGGGATGGGGGTTCGAATCAGCCCCAGCATTTT
TRBV5-1	NA	NA	TRBJ1-1	CASSLGQGITEAFF	TGCGCCAGCAGCTTAGGGCAGGGGATCACTGAAGCTTTCTTT
TRBV5-1	TRBD1	NA	TRBJ1-4	CASSGGTGNEKLFF	TGCGCCAGCAGCGGAGGGACAGGCAATGAAAAACTGTTTTTT
TRBV12-5	NA	NA	TRBJ1-1	CASGLGPGEAFF	TGTGCTAGTGGTTTGGGGCCCGGTGAAGCTTTCTTT
TRBV9	NA	NA	TRBJ1-4	CASSATILGGRNEKLFF	TGTGCCAGCAGCGCAACTATTTTGGGGGGCCGAAATGAAAAACTGTTTTTT
TRBV18	TRBD2	few	TRBJ2-1	CASSPLAGEVDNEQFF	TGTGCCAGCTCGCCTTTAGCGGGAGAGGTGGACAATGAGCAGTTCTTC
TRBV5-6	TRBD1	NA	TRBJ2-5	CASSRQGAWETQYF	TGTGCCAGCAGCCGACAGGGGGCGTGGGAGACCCAGTACTTC
TRBV6-2/TRBV6-3	NA	NA	TRBJ2-4	CASTLWGVGAKNIQYF	TGTGCCAGCACCCTGTGGGGGGTTGGAGCCAAAAACATTCAGTACTTC
TRBV24-1	NA	NA	TRBJ2-3	CATSDSSSDTQYF	TGTGCCACCAGTGACTCCTCGAGTGATACGCAGTATTTT
TRBV10-3	NA	NA	TRBJ2-3	CAISEGEGDGSTDTQYF	TGTGCCATCAGTGAAGGGGAGGGGGACGGGAGCACAGATACGCAGTATTTT
TRBV11-2	TRBD2	few	TRBJ2-3	CASSLYSGSPTDTQYF	TGTGCCAGCAGCTTATATAGCGGGAGTCCCACAGATACGCAGTATTTT
TRBV6-1	NA	few	TRBJ1-6	CASRGPGNSPLHF	TGTGCCAGTAGAGGACCGGGCAATTCACCCCTCCACTTT
TRBV29-1	NA	NA	TRBJ1-2	CSVEDPGRNYGYTF	TGCAGCGTTGAAGATCCCGGGCGGAACTATGGCTACACCTTC
TRBV20-1	NA	few	TRBJ2-1	CSARSSEAGPYNEQFF	TGCAGTGCTAGATCGAGTGAGGCCGGCCCCTACAATGAGCAGTTCTTC
TRBV7-2	TRBD1	NA	TRBJ2-3	CASSLRLTGGADTQYF	TGTGCCAGCAGCCTCCGCCTAACAGGGGGCGCAGATACGCAGTATTTT
TRBV12-3/TRBV12-4	TRBD1	NA	TRBJ1-6	CASRAGTGGSSYNSPLHF	TGTGCCAGCAGGGCCGGGACAGGGGGCAGCTCCTATAATTCACCCCTCCACTTT
TRBV14	NA	few	TRBJ1-1	CASSQEVVNTEAFF	TGTGCCAGCAGCCAAGAAGTAGTGAACACTGAAGCTTTCTTT
TRBV4-1	TRBD1	few	TRBJ1-2	CASSLIYRGDGYGYTF	TGCGCCAGCAGCCTTATCTACAGGGGGGATGGCTATGGCTACACCTTC
TRBV3-1	NA	few	TRBJ1-1	CASSQFPSRTEAFF	TGTGCCAGCAGCCAATTCCCCAGCCGCACTGAAGCTTTCTTT
TRBV29-1	NA	few	TRBJ2-3	CSVGSDSTDTQYF	TGCAGCGTTGGTAGCGATAGCACAGATACGCAGTATTTT
TRBV7-9	NA	few	TRBJ2-3	CASSLRGPADTQYF	TGTGCCAGCAGCTTGCGGGGACCGGCAGATACGCAGTATTTT
TRBV7-3	TRBD2	NA	TRBJ2-3	CASSSKREESDTQYF	TGTGCCAGCAGCTCAAAGCGGGAGGAGTCAGATACGCAGTATTTT
TRBV9	TRBD1	few	TRBJ2-7	CASSVVPQTTGGEQYF	TGTGCCAGCAGCGTAGTCCCCCAGACCACAGGGGGCGAGCAGTACTTC
TRBV12-3/TRBV12-4	NA	NA	TRBJ2-7	CASSDAYEQYF	TGTGCCAGCAGTGATGCCTACGAGCAGTACTTC
TRBV27	TRBD1	many	TRBJ1-1	CASSFSGTGGTEAFF	TGTGCCAGCAGTTTTTCCGGGACAGGGGGGACTGAAGCTTTCTTT
TRBV9	TRBD2	NA	TRBJ2-1	CASSVDAREPDEQFF	TGTGCCAGCAGCGTAGATGCGCGGGAGCCGGATGAGCAGTTCTTC
TRBV9	NA	NA	TRBJ1-1	CASSVLGVSEAFF	TGTGCCAGCAGCGTACTAGGAGTCTCTGAAGCTTTCTTT
TRBV7-9	NA	few	TRBJ1-4	CASSSWDEKLFF	TGTGCCAGCTCCTCGTGGGATGAAAAACTGTTTTTT
TRBV24-1	TRBD1	many	TRBJ2-2	CATSDPTGGSVGELFF	TGTGCCACCAGTGATCCGACAGGGGGCTCTGTCGGGGAGCTGTTTTTT
TRBV5-1	TRBD1	few	TRBJ1-3	CASSFGQEGNTIYF	TGCGCCAGCAGCTTCGGACAGGAGGGAAACACCATATATTTT
TRBV7-2	NA	NA	TRBJ2-1	CASSPLGMDEQFF	TGTGCCAGCAGCCCCCTCGGAATGGATGAGCAGTTCTTC
TRBV9	NA	NA	TRBJ1-2	CASSVGSHLNF	TGTGCCAGCAGCGTAGGATCCCACCTCAACTTC
TRBV29-1	NA	NA	TRBJ1-1	CSVAGGFTEAFF	TGCAGCGTTGCAGGAGGCTTCACTGAAGCTTTCTTT
TRBV20-1	NA	NA	TRBJ2-1	CSAALPSYNEQFF	TGCAGTGCGGCCTTACCCTCCTACAATGAGCAGTTCTTC
TRBV12-3/TRBV12-4	NA	NA	TRBJ1-3	CASSRETSFSGNTIYF	TGTGCCAGCAGTCGGGAGACCAGCTTTTCTGGAAACACCATATATTTT
TRBV20-1	NA	few	TRBJ2-3	CSARDLAWDTQYF	TGCAGTGCTAGAGATCTAGCTTGGGATACGCAGTATTTT
TRBV4-1	NA	NA	TRBJ1-1	CASSQDQQQNTEAFF	TGCGCCAGCAGCCAAGATCAACAGCAGAACACTGAAGCTTTCTTT
TRBV15	TRBD1	few	TRBJ1-2	CATSPRDREVYGYTF	TGTGCCACCAGCCCCCGGGACAGGGAGGTTTATGGCTACACCTTC
TRBV5-1	TRBD1	NA	TRBJ1-2	CASSSREGGNYGYTF	TGCGCCAGCAGCTCTCGGGAAGGGGGCAACTATGGCTACACCTTC
TRBV5-5	TRBD1	NA	TRBJ2-1	CASSHRQGSGRNEQFF	TGTGCCAGCAGCCACCGACAGGGGTCGGGGAGGAATGAGCAGTTCTTC
TRBV20-1	TRBD2	few	TRBJ2-7	CSARGERGSYEQYF	TGCAGTGCTAGAGGCGAGCGGGGCTCCTACGAGCAGTACTTC
TRBV7-7	NA	few	TRBJ2-7	CASSFQEGYEQYF	TGTGCCAGCAGCTTCCAGGAGGGATACGAGCAGTACTTC
TRBV18	NA	NA	TRBJ2-3	CASSQLGREPPGADTQYF	TGTGCCAGCTCACAACTGGGGCGGGAGCCTCCAGGGGCAGATACGCAGTATTTT
TRBV27	NA	NA	TRBJ2-7	CASGGNEQYF	TGTGCCAGCGGGGGAAACGAGCAGTACTTC
TRBV7-2	TRBD2	NA	TRBJ2-3	CASSLVPGLAGADTQYF	TGTGCCAGCAGCTTGGTGCCGGGACTAGCGGGAGCAGATACGCAGTATTTT
TRBV5-1	TRBD2	few	TRBJ2-3	CASSLPRGLGTQYF	TGCGCCAGCAGCTTGCCCCGGGGACTAGGTACGCAGTATTTT
TRBV5-1	NA	few	TRBJ2-1	CASSYHEDNEQFF	TGCGCCAGCAGCTACCACGAGGACAATGAGCAGTTCTTC